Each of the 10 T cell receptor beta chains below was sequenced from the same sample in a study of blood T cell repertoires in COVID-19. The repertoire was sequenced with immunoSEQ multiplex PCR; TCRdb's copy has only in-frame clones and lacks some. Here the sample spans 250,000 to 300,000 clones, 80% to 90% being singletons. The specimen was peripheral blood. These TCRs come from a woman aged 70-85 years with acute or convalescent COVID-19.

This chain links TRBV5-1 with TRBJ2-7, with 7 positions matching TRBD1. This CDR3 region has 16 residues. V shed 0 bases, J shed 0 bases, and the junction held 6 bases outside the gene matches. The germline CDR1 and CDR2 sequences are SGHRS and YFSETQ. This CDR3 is CASSLAPQGYSYEQYF. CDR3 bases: TGCGCCAGCAGCTTGGCCCCACAGGGGTACTCCTACGAGCAGTACTTC.

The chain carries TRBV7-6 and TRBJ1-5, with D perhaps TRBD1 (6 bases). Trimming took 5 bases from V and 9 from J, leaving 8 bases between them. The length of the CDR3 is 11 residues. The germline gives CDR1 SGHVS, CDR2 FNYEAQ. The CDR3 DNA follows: TGTGCCAGCAGCCAACAGGGGCCCCAGCATTTT. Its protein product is CASSQQGPQHF.

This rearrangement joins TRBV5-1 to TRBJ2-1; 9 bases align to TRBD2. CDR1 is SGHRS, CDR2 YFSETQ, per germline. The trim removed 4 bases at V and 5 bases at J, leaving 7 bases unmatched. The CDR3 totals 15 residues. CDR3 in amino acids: CASSLLAGKNNEQFF. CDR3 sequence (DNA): TGCGCCAGCAGCCTTCTAGCGGGGAAGAACAATGAGCAGTTCTTC.

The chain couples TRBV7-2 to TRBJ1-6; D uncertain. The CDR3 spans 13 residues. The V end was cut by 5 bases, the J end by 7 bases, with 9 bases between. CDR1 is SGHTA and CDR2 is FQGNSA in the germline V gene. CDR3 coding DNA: TGTGCCAGCAGCCTAGAGCGGAATTCACCCCTCCACTTT. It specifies CASSLERNSPLHF. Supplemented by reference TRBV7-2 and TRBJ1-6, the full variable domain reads GAGVSQSPSNKVTEKGKDVELRCDPISGHTALYWYRQSLGQGLEFLIYFQGNSAPDKSGLPSDRFSAERTGGSVSTLTIQRTQQEDSAVYLCASSLERNSPLHFGNGTRLTVT.

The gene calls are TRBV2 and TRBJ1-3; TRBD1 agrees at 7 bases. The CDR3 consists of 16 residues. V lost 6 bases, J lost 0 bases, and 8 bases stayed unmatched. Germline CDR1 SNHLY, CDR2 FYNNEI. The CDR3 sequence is CASSGGQLLSGNTIYF. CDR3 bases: TGTGCCAGCAGCGGGGGACAGCTCCTCTCTGGAAACACCATATATTTT. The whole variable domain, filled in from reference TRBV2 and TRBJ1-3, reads EPEVTQTPSHQVTQMGQEVILRCVPISNHLYFYWYRQILGQKVEFLVSFYNNEISEKSEIFDDQFSVERPDGSNFTLKIRSTKLEDSAMYFCASSGGQLLSGNTIYFGEGSWLTVV.

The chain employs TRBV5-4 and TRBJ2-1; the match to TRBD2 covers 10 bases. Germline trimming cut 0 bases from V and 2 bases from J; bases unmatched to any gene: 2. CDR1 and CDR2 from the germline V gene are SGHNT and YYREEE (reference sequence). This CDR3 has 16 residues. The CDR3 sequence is CASSLGTSGPYNEQFF. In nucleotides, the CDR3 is TGTGCCAGCAGCTTGGGGACTAGCGGACCCTACAATGAGCAGTTCTTC.

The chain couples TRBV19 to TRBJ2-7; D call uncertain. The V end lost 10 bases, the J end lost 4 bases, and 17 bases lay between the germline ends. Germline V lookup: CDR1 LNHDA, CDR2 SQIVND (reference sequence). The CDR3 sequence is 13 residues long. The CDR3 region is CATAETDKYEQYF. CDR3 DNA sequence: TGTGCCACCGCGGAAACTGATAAATACGAGCAGTACTTC.

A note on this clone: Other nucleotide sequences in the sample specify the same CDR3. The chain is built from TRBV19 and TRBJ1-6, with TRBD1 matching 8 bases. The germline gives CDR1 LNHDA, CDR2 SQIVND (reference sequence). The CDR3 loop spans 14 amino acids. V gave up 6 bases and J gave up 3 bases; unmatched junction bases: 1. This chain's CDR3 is CASSGQGYNSPLHF. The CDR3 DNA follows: TGTGCCAGTAGCGGACAGGGCTATAATTCACCCCTCCACTTT.

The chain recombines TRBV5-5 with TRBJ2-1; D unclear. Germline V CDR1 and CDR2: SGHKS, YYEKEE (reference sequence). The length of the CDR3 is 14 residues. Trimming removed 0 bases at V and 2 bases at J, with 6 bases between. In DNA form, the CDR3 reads TGTGCCAGCAGCTTGGCACAGCCCTACAATGAGCAGTTCTTC. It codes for CASSLAQPYNEQFF.

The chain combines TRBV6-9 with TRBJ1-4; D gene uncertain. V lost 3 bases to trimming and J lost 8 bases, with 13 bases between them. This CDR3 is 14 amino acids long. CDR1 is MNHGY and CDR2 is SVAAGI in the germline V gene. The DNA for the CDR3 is TGTGCCAGCAGTTACGGAGGAGTAGAGGAAAAACTGTTTTTT. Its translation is CASSYGGVEEKLFF.